Detailed here is one T cell receptor (beta chain). Its antigen has not been determined. No much larger clone is present one base from it, and per-base qualities are unavailable. This record belongs to a study of blood T cell repertoires in COVID-19 (dated by TCRdb to the early 2020s). Turning to the overall study: Collaborator samples came from the United States, Italy and Spain and covered acute and convalescent phases of COVID-19. The material from the prospective study consisted of cDNA or gDNA derived from T cells, B-cell-depleted T cells, or PBMCs. Subjects who had been exposed to COVID-19, were actively infected with it, or had recovered from it provided the deeply sampled blood TCRbeta repertoires that made up the dataset. The repertoires were made available in a free public database intended to serve as a resource for research on the immune response to SARS-CoV-2. Samples came from the ongoing ImmuneRACE study (first 160 participants) plus 1,254 subjects from 6 global collaborators. A de-identified subject ID, COVID-19 status, age in years and sex were almost always included in the sample metadata. Where available, HLA class I and class II types were taken from metadata supplied by the sample provider and were not determined by assay-based typing. The full study reports these points: The amount of clinical and demographic metadata varied by source and participant and was provided uncurated.

The immunoSEQ Assay, a bias-controlled multiplex PCR, was used to amplify TCRbeta CDR3 regions from genomic DNA. The paper's processing steps were these. Within the assay, amplification of reference gene primers was used to estimate how many nucleated cells each sample contained. To quantify the absolute abundance of each unique TCRbeta CDR3 rearrangement, sequence reads were collapsed and filtered. For each sample, productive Simpson clonality was calculated by taking the square root of Simpson's diversity index across productive rearrangements. TCRdb retrieved this table from immuneACCESS and kept in-frame rearrangements only. Not all clones are present; in checked studies, unresolved V genes account for under half, and no reason is known for the remainder. For V, J and clone size, that table is used; D and trimming come from the DNA. For this sample there are about 120,000 clones; approximately 86% appear just once. The ten top clones hold approximately 7.7% of the sample.

Each collaborating institution followed its own protocols to collect whole blood in K2EDTA tubes. For TCRbeta analysis, collaborators shipped samples as frozen whole blood, isolated PBMCs, or DNA extracted from either of those sample types. The sequencing input was peripheral blood. The TCR sequence derives from a human donor in a cohort sampled during active COVID-19.

The DNA sequence reads TGTGCCAGCAGTGAATCATTACAGGGAATCGGCTATGGCTACACCTTC. This translates into CASSESLQGIGYGYTF. The rearrangement combines TRBV27 with TRBJ1-2; possibly the D gene is TRBD1, per 6 matching bases. Trimming at the junction amounts to 5 bases on V and 4 bases on J, and the germline ends lie 20 bases apart. The germline V gene (reference sequence) gives CDR1 as MNHEY and CDR2 as SMNVEV. The CDR3 runs 16 residues from the cysteine to the phenylalanine. This entry keeps only the CDR3 DNA: 48 bases, framed from base 1.